A selection of T cell receptor beta chains follows, all from one sample in a study of spatial heterogeneity in lung cancer. TCRdb reprocessed the 5' RACE reads via MiXCR and lists one record per CDR3 protein. The sample consists of tens of thousands of distinct CDR3 sequences, roughly 12% of them appearing once. The specimen was PBMCs, collected at surgery. Source of these receptors: a male donor with early-stage non-small cell lung cancer. CDR3s include the opening cysteine and the closing phenylalanine or tryptophan. Each record gives: clone size, D gene, V gene, J gene, CDR3 protein, CDR3 DNA. The D gene is left open where the match is weak. Clone size is stated in some rows and not others, as once, few, many or a class when expanded.

few,.,TRBV12-3/TRBV12-4,TRBJ2-2,CASSSIQGANTGELFF,TGTGCCAGCAGTTCGATACAGGGCGCGAACACCGGGGAGCTGTTTTTT
.,.,TRBV5-1,TRBJ1-2,CASSFQGHGYTF,TGCGCCAGCAGCTTTCAGGGACATGGCTACACCTTC
.,.,TRBV7-2,TRBJ2-1,CASSPTPGSYNEQFF,TGTGCCAGCAGCCCTACCCCGGGGTCCTACAATGAGCAGTTCTTC
many,.,TRBV9,TRBJ1-5,CASSASRDNQQPQHF,TGTGCCAGCAGCGCAAGCCGGGACAACCAACAGCCCCAGCATTTT
few,.,TRBV10-2,TRBJ2-3,CASSGLLAAQGDTQYF,TGCGCCAGCAGTGGCTTGCTAGCGGCACAGGGGGATACGCAGTATTTT
.,TRBD2,TRBV20-1,TRBJ2-1,CSATTSGRLDEQFF,TGCAGTGCCACGACTAGCGGGAGACTCGATGAGCAGTTCTTC
.,.,TRBV24-1,TRBJ2-1,CATSRWGPGYNEQFF,TGTGCCACCAGTCGGTGGGGGCCGGGTTACAATGAGCAGTTCTTC
.,.,TRBV20-1,TRBJ2-3,CSTTFTDTQYF,TGCAGTACCACCTTCACAGATACGCAGTATTTT
many,.,TRBV20-1,TRBJ1-3,CSAEMGRRRRTIYF,TGCAGTGCCGAAATGGGGCGGAGGAGAAGAACCATATATTTT
few,.,TRBV4-1,TRBJ2-3,CASSQDGLWDPQYF,TGCGCCAGCAGCCAAGATGGGCTCTGGGATCCGCAGTATTTT
many,TRBD1,TRBV7-9,TRBJ1-2,CASSPRDRHYGYTF,TGTGCCAGCAGCCCCCGGGACAGACATTATGGCTACACCTTC
few,.,TRBV24-1,TRBJ1-2,CATSGPTDDSNNYGYTF,TGTGCCACCAGTGGGCCGACAGACGACTCGAATAACTATGGCTACACCTTC
once,.,TRBV6-1,TRBJ1-6,CASSPTTAQPLHF,TGTGCCAGCAGTCCCACGACAGCCCAACCCCTCCACTTT
few,TRBD2,TRBV7-2,TRBJ2-7,CASPRRAGILKTSYEQYF,TGTGCCAGCCCCAGAAGAGCGGGAATACTGAAGACTTCCTACGAGCAGTACTTC
.,TRBD2,TRBV7-2,TRBJ2-5,CASSAGLAGGQETQYF,TGTGCCAGCAGCGCCGGACTAGCGGGGGGGCAGGAGACCCAGTACTTC
few,.,TRBV18,TRBJ2-7,CASSPPTYEQYF,TGTGCCAGCTCACCACCGACCTACGAGCAGTACTTC
.,TRBD2,TRBV6-1,TRBJ2-7,CASKVLGLAGPYEQYF,TGTGCCAGCAAGGTTCTGGGACTAGCGGGGCCCTACGAGCAGTACTTC